Included here is one T cell receptor (beta chain) sequence, with context. Its antigen is currently unknown. The data were obtained in a study of Tregs in tolerant kidney transplant recipients. Whole-study results and caveats: The most relevant donor-specific Treg TCRbeta repertoire apparently came from expansion with activated donor B cells.

The assay was immunoSEQ multiplex PCR, and TCRdb's table has in-frame clones only and misses some. In the table there are about 94,000 clones, roughly 93% of which are singletons. This CDR3 contains 11 residues. The starting material was CD4+ T cells from blood, obtained before the transplant. V and J are TRBV12-2 and TRBJ2-7; no DNA check was done on the table's D call, TRBD1. TRBV12-2 is a pseudogene locus. The sequence was collected from a human donor who received a combined kidney and bone marrow transplant. CDR3 sequence (DNA): TGTGCAAGTCGCCATCCCTACGAGCAGTACTTC. Its protein is CASRHPYEQYF.